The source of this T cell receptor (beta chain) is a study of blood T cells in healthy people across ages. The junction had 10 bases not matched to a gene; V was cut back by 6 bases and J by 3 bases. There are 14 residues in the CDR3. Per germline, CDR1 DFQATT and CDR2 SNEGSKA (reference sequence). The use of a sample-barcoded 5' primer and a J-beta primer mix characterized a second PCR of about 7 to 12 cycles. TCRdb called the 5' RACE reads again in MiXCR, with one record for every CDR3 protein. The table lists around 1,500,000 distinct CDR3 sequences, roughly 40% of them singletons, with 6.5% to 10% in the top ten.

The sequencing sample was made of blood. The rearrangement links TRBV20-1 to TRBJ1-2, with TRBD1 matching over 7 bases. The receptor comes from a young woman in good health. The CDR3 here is CSAKKQGRHYGYTF. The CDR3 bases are TGCAGTGCCAAAAAACAGGGGCGGCACTATGGCTACACCTTC.